This T cell receptor (beta chain) was captured by sequencing in a study of cytomegalovirus exposure and HLA in healthy donors. Study-level results: Roughly even sequencing depth across donors was the assumption behind the presence/absence analyses. Common viral pathogens (according to a later analysis) appeared linked to several of the most significant clusters. The investigators catalogued 150 or so TCR beta chains as cytomegalovirus-associated.

This clone was found once. Its antigen is unknown. A multiplex PCR was run with 60 Vbeta primers and 13 Jbeta primers. Clones were read by immunoSEQ multiplex PCR, and TCRdb kept only the in-frame ones, dropping some. This sample yields under 300,000 clones, of which about 90% are seen a single time; 1.7% belongs to the top ten. Sequencing was performed on PBMCs. The receptor was derived from a girl aged 2 to 9 in good health and CMV-seronegative.

The CDR3 DNA sequence: TGCGCCAGCAGACCTTTTGCGGGGGGGAGCTATAATTCACCCCTCCACTTT. Encoded protein: CASRPFAGGSYNSPLHF. This chain uses TRBV5-1 with TRBJ1-6; a possible D gene is TRBD1 (5 bases). Deletions cut 5 bases from V and 3 bases from J, with 18 bases between. Germline assignment: CDR1 SGHRS and CDR2 YFSETQ. This CDR3 comprises 17 residues.